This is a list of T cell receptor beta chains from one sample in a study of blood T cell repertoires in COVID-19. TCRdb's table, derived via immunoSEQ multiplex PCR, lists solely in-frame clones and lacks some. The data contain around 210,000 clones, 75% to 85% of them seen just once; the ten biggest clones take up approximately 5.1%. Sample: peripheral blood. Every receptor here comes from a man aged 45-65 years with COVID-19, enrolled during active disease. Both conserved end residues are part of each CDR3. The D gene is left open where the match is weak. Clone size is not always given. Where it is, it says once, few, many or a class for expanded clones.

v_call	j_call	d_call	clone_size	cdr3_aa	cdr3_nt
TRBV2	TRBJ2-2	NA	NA	CASSGQGITGELFF	TGTGCCAGCAGTGGTCAGGGGATCACCGGGGAGCTGTTTTTT
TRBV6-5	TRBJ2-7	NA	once	CASSYRRGYEQYF	TGTGCCAGCAGTTACCGTAGGGGCTACGAGCAGTACTTC
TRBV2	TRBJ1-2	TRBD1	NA	CASRGDRGQGYTF	TGTGCCAGCAGGGGTGACAGGGGGCAAGGCTACACCTTC
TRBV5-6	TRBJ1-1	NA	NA	CASRVGGSFMNTEAFF	TGTGCCAGCAGGGTGGGGGGAAGTTTCATGAACACTGAAGCTTTCTTT
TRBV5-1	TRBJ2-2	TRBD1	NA	CASSGGTGVAGELFF	TGCGCCAGCAGCGGCGGGACAGGGGTAGCCGGGGAGCTGTTTTTT
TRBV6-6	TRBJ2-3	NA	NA	CASSYSAWGGADTQYF	TGTGCCAGCAGTTACTCGGCCTGGGGAGGAGCAGATACGCAGTATTTT
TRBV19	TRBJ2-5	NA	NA	CASMRGPGETQYF	TGTGCCAGTATGCGGGGGCCCGGAGAGACCCAGTACTTC
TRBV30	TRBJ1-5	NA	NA	CAWSRAGLNQPQHF	TGTGCCTGGAGTAGGGCGGGGTTGAATCAGCCCCAGCATTTT
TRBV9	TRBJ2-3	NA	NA	CASSVANKPSTDTQYF	TGTGCCAGCAGCGTAGCCAACAAACCTAGCACAGATACGCAGTATTTT
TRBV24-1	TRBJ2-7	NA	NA	CATSDSVNEQYF	TGTGCCACCAGTGATTCGGTGAACGAGCAGTACTTC
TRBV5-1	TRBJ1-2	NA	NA	CASSLVGQPYGYTF	TGCGCCAGCAGCTTGGTAGGACAACCCTATGGCTACACCTTC
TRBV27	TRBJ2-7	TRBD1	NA	CASSRQGIGEYF	TGTGCCAGCAGTCGACAGGGGATAGGGGAGTACTTC
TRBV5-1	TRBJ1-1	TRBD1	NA	CASSHTGALTEAFF	TGCGCCAGCAGCCATACAGGGGCCCTCACTGAAGCTTTCTTT
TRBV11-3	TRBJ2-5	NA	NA	CASSSGYQETQYF	TGTGCCAGCAGCTCGGGGTACCAAGAGACCCAGTACTTC
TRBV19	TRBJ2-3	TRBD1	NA	CASSIDLWNRGTQYF	TGTGCCAGTAGTATAGATCTCTGGAACAGGGGTACGCAGTATTTT
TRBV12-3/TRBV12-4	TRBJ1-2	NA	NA	CASSNLNYGYTF	TGTGCCAGCAGTAACTTAAACTATGGCTACACCTTC
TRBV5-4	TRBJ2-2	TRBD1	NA	CASSTGQHTGELFF	TGTGCCAGCAGCACGGGACAGCACACCGGGGAGCTGTTTTTT
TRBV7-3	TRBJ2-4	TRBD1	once	CASRDGTGANIQYF	TGTGCCAGCAGGGACGGGACAGGGGCAAACATTCAGTACTTC
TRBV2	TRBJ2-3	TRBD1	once	CAIPGQAMLDTQYF	TGTGCCATACCGGGACAGGCAATGTTGGATACGCAGTATTTT
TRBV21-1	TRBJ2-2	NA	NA	CASNQRTEVALVGTGELFF	TGTGCCAGCAACCAAAGGACAGAGGTTGCACTAGTGGGCACCGGGGAGCTGTTTTTT
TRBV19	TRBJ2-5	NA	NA	CASSRRDLGETQYF	TGTGCCAGTAGCCGGAGGGACCTAGGAGAGACCCAGTACTTC
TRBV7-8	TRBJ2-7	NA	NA	CASSLQGGVSYEQYF	TGTGCCAGCAGCTTACAGGGCGGGGTGTCGTACGAGCAGTACTTC
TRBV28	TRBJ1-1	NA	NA	CASSFAGKNTEAFF	TGTGCCAGCAGTTTTGCAGGGAAGAACACTGAAGCTTTCTTT
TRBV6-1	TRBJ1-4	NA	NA	CASSELGGTNEKLFF	TGTGCCAGCAGTGAGCTTGGGGGCACTAATGAAAAACTGTTTTTT
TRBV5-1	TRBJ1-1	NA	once	CASSPTGVGAFF	TGCGCCAGCAGCCCTACCGGGGTAGGGGCTTTCTTT
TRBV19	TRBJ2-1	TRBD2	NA	CASSIASGGAAEQFF	TGTGCCAGTAGTATAGCAAGCGGGGGGGCGGCTGAGCAGTTCTTC